A single T cell receptor beta chain is shown here with its context. These data belong to a study of T cells in Graves' hyperthyroidism and ophthalmopathy. RNA transcripts provided the source from which TCR beta CDR3 regions were amplified. HTBI primers drove first-round RT-PCR of the TCR CDR3. From the multiplex PCR reads, TCRdb called clonotypes with MiXCR, one entry per CDR3 protein. The table includes around 200,000 distinct CDR3 sequences, approximately 15% detected once. The V gene's germline CDR1 is MNHEY and CDR2 SMNVEV (reference sequence). Between the trimmed V and J ends, which lost 3 bases and 9 bases, there was a span of 12 bases. This CDR3 has 13 amino acids.

Source material: blood. The V gene is TRBV27, the J gene TRBJ2-1, with D uncertain. The source of this sequence is a woman aged 50 to 65 with Graves' hyperthyroidism. The CDR3 reads CASSFVGGSEQFF. CDR3 DNA: TGTGCCAGCAGTTTTGTGGGCGGCAGTGAGCAGTTCTTC.